This entry lists 21 T cell receptor beta chains sequenced from one sample in a study of CXCR3-negative and CXCR3-positive naive CD8 T cells. The study's findings and limits: Naive cells with CXCR3 showed TRB CDR3s that were more hydrophobic than those in CXCR3-negative naive cells.

The method, 5' RACE with UMI labels, was used to prepare the TRB cDNA libraries. TCRdb derives one entry per CDR3 protein from the 5' RACE reads, leaving out DNA. Recorded for this sample: 55,000 to 70,000 distinct CDR3 sequences. These receptors have no identified antigens. Material for sequencing was naive CXCR3+ CD8+ T cells from blood. Subset noted: CD45RO-CCR7+CD27+CD95- naive CD8+ T cells expressing CXCR3 (TNR3+). Receptors were obtained from a human donor in good health. Some clones in this sample may be carry-over from other donors' samples.

V is TRBV29-1 and J is TRBJ2-7; TCRdb's assignment of TRBD2 cannot be checked, as there is no DNA. The germline V gene has CDR1 SQVTM and CDR2 ANQGSEA. CDR3 length: 13 amino acids. CDR3 region: CSARTSHSYEQYF.

The CDR3 region is CSVEVGGPYEQYF. The V gene is TRBV29-1, the J gene TRBJ2-7; the TRBD1 assignment by TCRdb is unverifiable without DNA. The germline CDR1 and CDR2 sequences are SQVTM and ANQGSEA. The CDR3 contains 13 residues.

The chain is built from TRBV5-1 and TRBJ2-3. The length of the CDR3 is 15 residues. Germline values: CDR1 SGHRS, CDR2 YFSETQ. This chain's CDR3 is CASSARSTITDTQYF.

The chain has TRBV20-1 and TRBJ2-7; with no DNA, the TCRdb D assignment of TRBD2 cannot be verified. Germline assignment: CDR1 DFQATT and CDR2 SNEGSKA (reference sequence). CDR3 size: 14 residues. The CDR3 reads CSAGPRVTPNEQYF.

The chain joins TRBV29-1 to TRBJ2-5. The CDR3 loop spans 14 amino acids. Germline CDR1 SQVTM, CDR2 ANQGSEA. CDR3 region: CSVEDGDSQETQYF.

The J gene is TRBJ2-7, the V gene TRBV4-1. Germline loops: CDR1 MGHRA, CDR2 YSYEKL. The CDR3 is 15 residues long. Here the CDR3 reads CASSQDRQRSYEQYF.

The chain links TRBV7-6 to TRBJ1-1; TCRdb selects TRBD1, and the lack of DNA leaves this call unchecked. Per the germline V gene, CDR1 is SGHVS and CDR2 is FNYEAQ. This CDR3 has 14 amino acids. The CDR3 here is CASKNRGADTEAFF.

The V and J genes are TRBV29-1 and TRBJ1-1; TCRdb designates TRBD1, a call that cannot be tested without DNA. This CDR3 is built from 14 residues. In germline, CDR1 is SQVTM, CDR2 ANQGSEA. The CDR3 loop is CSVAGSGLGTEAFF.

The V and J genes are TRBV6-2 or TRBV6-3 and TRBJ2-5; absent DNA, TCRdb's TRBD2 call cannot be checked. There are 17 residues in the CDR3. Per the germline V gene, CDR1 is MNHEY and CDR2 is SVGEGT. The CDR3 spells CASSYEVSGDIQETQYF.

The CDR3 here is CASSFPGLDYEQYF. The chain recombines TRBV5-1 with TRBJ2-7; the TCRdb D gene call, TRBD2, has no DNA to confirm it. Germline CDR1 SGHRS, CDR2 YFSETQ. The CDR3 loop spans 14 amino acids.

The V call is TRBV5-6, the J call TRBJ1-1; the D call of TRBD1 rests on TCRdb alone, since no DNA is present to check it. The CDR3 has 14 residues. Germline-derived CDR1 and CDR2 are SGHDT and YYEEEE. The CDR3 here is CASSLGTGGAEAFF.

V is TRBV29-1 and J is TRBJ1-5; absent DNA, TCRdb's TRBD1 call cannot be checked. This CDR3 spans 13 amino acids. CDR1 and CDR2 from the germline V gene are SQVTM and ANQGSEA. The CDR3: CSASGGSYQPQHF.

The V gene is TRBV6-2 or TRBV6-3, the J gene TRBJ2-3. There are 13 residues in the CDR3. Germline assignment: CDR1 MNHEY and CDR2 SVGEGT. The CDR3 loop reads CASSSRVTDTQYF.

The J gene is TRBJ2-3, the V gene TRBV7-7. This CDR3 is 16 amino acids long. CDR1 and CDR2 (germline): SSHAT, FNYEAQ (reference sequence). CDR3 region: CASSERFEIGTDTQYF. Filled out from reference TRBV7-7 and TRBJ2-3, the complete variable domain reads GAGVSQSPRYKVTKRGQDVTLRCDPISSHATLYWYQQALGQGPEFLTYFNYEAQPDKSGLPSDRFSAERPEGSISTLTIQRTEQRDSAMYRCASSERFEIGTDTQYFGPGTRLTVL.

V and J are TRBV7-9 and TRBJ2-1; TCRdb gives TRBD1 as the D gene, but with no DNA this cannot be confirmed. The CDR3 extends over 13 amino acids. Germline values: CDR1 SEHNR, CDR2 FQNEAQ (reference sequence). CDR3 region: CASSSPDGNEQFF.

CDR3: CASSPDLAVAATGELFF. This rearrangement joins TRBV7-9 to TRBJ2-2; the TCRdb D gene call, TRBD2, has no DNA to confirm it. Germline V gene lookup returns CDR1 SEHNR and CDR2 FQNEAQ (reference sequence). The CDR3 consists of 17 residues.

The chain links TRBV29-1 to TRBJ2-1; the TCRdb call, TRBD2, lacks DNA for checking. The CDR3 runs 15 residues. The V gene's germline CDR1 is SQVTM and CDR2 ANQGSEA. The CDR3 loop is CSVESPSGVSNEQFF.

The J gene is TRBJ2-3, the V gene TRBV7-2; without DNA, the TCRdb call of TRBD2 cannot be checked. Germline V lookup: CDR1 SGHTA, CDR2 FQGNSA. The CDR3 totals 18 residues. CDR3 loop: CASSLGLAGGLATDTQYF.

This chain joins TRBV11-1 and TRBJ2-7; the D gene TCRdb calls, TRBD1, cannot be checked with no DNA. This CDR3 has 14 residues. Germline-derived CDR1 and CDR2 are SGHAT and FQDESV (reference sequence). The CDR3 spells CASSSAGGRYEQYF.

The chain uses TRBV29-1 and TRBJ2-7; the D call of TRBD1 rests on TCRdb alone, since no DNA is present to check it. Germline-derived CDR1 and CDR2 are SQVTM and ANQGSEA. This CDR3 comprises 12 residues. CDR3 region: CSAGSGGEEQYF.

This chain uses TRBV2 with TRBJ1-2. From germline, CDR1 is SNHLY and CDR2 FYNNEI. This CDR3 spans 15 amino acids. CDR3 protein: CASSDVGGGRYGYTF.